This TCR beta chain was profiled in a study of T cells after yellow fever vaccination. Comment on this clonotype: Antigen unknown.

Whole-study findings and limits: Subsequent to the booster, the majority of primary-vaccination clones reappeared (roughly 97% CD4, around 90% CD8).

The CDR3 is 15 amino acids. Trimming shortened V by 4 bases and J by 2 bases, and 11 bases separated the two germline ends. The germline gives CDR1 LGHDT, CDR2 YNNKEL (reference sequence). Template switching by 5'RACE produced TCR cDNA, adding a universal primer site and UMIs. TCRdb re-called the 5' RACE reads with MiXCR, one entry per CDR3 protein. The data contain 100,000 to 150,000 distinct CDR3 sequences, 8.9% of them singletons. This clonotype was sampled from a man between 18 and 29 years old who received the YFV17D yellow fever vaccine. The source was CD8+ T cells sorted from PBMCs, collected on the day of the yellow fever booster vaccination. The J gene is TRBJ2-2, the V gene TRBV3-1, with D possibly being TRBD2 (5 bases). The CDR3 nucleotides read TGTGCCAGCAGCCCCACAGCGGCTAACACCGGGGAGCTGTTTTTT. This sequence encodes CASSPTAANTGELFF.